This T cell receptor (beta chain) appears in the sequencing data of a study of blood T cell repertoires in COVID-19. Study-level background: Acute-phase and convalescent COVID-19 samples originated in the United States, Italy and Spain. PBMCs, B-cell-depleted T cells, or T cells provided the cDNA or gDNA that made up the material.

The count of this clone is one. The table came from immunoSEQ multiplex PCR; TCRdb's copy has only in-frame clones and leaves some out. The repertoire holds roughly 100,000 clones, with 70% to 90% as singletons. Germline V gene lookup returns CDR1 SGHKS and CDR2 YYEKEE (reference sequence). The CDR3 is 15 residues long. The ends lost 4 bases at V and 4 bases at J; junction bases unmatched: 8. Material: peripheral blood. V gene TRBV5-5 combines with J gene TRBJ2-3, with 8 bases aligning to TRBD2. The receptor was derived from a human donor in a cohort sampled during active COVID-19. The CDR3 region has the DNA TGTGCCAGCAGCCCCGGACTAGCCGGCGCAGATACGCAGTATTTT. This gives the protein CASSPGLAGADTQYF.